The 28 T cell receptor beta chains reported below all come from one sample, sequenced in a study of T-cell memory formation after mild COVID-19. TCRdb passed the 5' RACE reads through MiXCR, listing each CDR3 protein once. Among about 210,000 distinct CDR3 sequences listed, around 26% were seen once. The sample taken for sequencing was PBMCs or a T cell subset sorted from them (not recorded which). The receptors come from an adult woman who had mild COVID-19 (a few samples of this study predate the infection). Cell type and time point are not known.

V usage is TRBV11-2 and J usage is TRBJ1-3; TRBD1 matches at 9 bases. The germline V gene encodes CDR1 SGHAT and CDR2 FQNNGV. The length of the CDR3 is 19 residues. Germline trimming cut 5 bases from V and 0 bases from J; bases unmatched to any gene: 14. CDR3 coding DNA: TGTGCCAGCAGCGAAAACAGGGGGCGGTGGACGAGCTCTGGAAACACCATATATTTT. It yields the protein CASSENRGRWTSSGNTIYF. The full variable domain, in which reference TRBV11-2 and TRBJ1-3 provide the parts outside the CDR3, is EAGVAQSPRYKIIEKRQSVAFWCNPISGHATLYWYQQILGQGPKLLIQFQNNGVVDDSQLPKDRFSAERLKGVDSTLKIQPAKLEDSAVYLCASSENRGRWTSSGNTIYFGEGSWLTVV.

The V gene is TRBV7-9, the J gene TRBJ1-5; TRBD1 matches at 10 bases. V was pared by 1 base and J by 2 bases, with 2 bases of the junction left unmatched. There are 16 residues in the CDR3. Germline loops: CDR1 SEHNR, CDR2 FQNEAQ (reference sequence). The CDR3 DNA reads TGTGCCAGCAGCTTAGGGACAGGGGGACGCAATCAGCCCCAGCATTTT. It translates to CASSLGTGGRNQPQHF.

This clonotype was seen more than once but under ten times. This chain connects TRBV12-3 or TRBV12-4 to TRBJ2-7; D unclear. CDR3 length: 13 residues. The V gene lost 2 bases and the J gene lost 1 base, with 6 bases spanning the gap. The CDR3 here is CASSLSLSYEQYF. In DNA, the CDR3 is TGTGCCAGCAGTTTAAGTCTGTCCTACGAGCAGTACTTC.

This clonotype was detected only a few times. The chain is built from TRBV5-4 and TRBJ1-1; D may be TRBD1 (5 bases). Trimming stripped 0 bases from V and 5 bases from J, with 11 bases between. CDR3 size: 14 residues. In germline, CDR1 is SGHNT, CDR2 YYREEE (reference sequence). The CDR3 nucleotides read TGTGCCAGCAGCTTGGAGGGGTGGTTAACTGAAGCTTTCTTT. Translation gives CASSLEGWLTEAFF.

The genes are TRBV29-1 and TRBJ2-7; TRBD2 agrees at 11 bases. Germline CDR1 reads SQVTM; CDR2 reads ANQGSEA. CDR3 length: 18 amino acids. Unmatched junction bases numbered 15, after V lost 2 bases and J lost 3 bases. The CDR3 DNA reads TGCAGCGTTGAAACTCCTCACCGCTTAGCGGGGGGGTTCTACGAGCAGTACTTC. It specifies CSVETPHRLAGGFYEQYF.

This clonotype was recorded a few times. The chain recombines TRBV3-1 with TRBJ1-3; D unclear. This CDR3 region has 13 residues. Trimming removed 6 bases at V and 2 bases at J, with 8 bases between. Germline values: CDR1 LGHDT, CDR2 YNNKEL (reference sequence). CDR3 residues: CASSRQPGNTIYF. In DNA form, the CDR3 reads TGTGCCAGCAGTCGTCAGCCTGGAAACACCATATATTTT.

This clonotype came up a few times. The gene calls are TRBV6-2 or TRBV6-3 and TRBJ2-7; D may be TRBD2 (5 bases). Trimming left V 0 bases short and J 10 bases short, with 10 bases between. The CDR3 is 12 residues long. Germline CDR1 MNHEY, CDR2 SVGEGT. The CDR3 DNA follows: TGTGCCAGCAGTTACTCGGGGAGTGTTCAGTACTTC. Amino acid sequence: CASSYSGSVQYF.

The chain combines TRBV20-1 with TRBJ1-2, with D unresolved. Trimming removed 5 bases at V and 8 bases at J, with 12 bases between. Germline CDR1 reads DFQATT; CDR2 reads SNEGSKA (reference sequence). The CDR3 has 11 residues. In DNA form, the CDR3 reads TGCAGTGCTCGGCCGGGTGGAGGCTACACCTTC. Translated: CSARPGGGYTF.

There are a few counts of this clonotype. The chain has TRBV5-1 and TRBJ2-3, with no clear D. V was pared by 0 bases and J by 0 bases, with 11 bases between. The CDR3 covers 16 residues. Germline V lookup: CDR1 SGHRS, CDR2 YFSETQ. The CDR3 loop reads CASSLGAFISTDTQYF. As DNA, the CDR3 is TGCGCCAGCAGCTTGGGAGCGTTCATTAGCACAGATACGCAGTATTTT.

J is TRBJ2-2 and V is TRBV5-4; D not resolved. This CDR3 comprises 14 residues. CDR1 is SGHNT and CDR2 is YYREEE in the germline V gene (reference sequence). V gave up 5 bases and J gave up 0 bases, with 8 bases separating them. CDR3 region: CASSFTANTGELFF. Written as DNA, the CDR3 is TGTGCCAGCAGTTTTACAGCGAACACCGGGGAGCTGTTTTTT.

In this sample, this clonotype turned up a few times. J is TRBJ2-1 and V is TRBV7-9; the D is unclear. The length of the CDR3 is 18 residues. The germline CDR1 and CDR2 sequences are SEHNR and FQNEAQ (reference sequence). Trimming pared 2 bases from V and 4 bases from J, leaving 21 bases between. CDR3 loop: CASSLSRQALALYNEQFF. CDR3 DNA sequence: TGTGCCAGCAGCTTATCCAGGCAGGCCCTTGCGTTATACAATGAGCAGTTCTTC. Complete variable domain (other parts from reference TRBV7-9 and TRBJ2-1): DTGVSQNPRHKITKRGQNVTFRCDPISEHNRLYWYRQTLGQGPEFLTYFQNEAQLEKSRLLSDRFSAERPKGSFSTLEIQRTEQGDSAMYLCASSLSRQALALYNEQFFGPGTRLTVL.

This CDR3 reads CASTSTRLAGESYEQYF. DNA of the CDR3: TGTGCCAGCACCTCCACTAGACTAGCGGGAGAATCCTACGAGCAGTACTTC. This sequence joins TRBV12-3 or TRBV12-4 and TRBJ2-7, with 12 bases aligning to TRBD2. The trim removed 7 bases at V and 1 base at J, leaving 11 bases unmatched. CDR3 length: 17 amino acids.

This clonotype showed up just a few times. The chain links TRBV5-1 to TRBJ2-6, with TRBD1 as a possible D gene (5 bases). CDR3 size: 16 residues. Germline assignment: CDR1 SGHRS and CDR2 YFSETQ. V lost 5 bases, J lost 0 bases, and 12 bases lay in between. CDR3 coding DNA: TGCGCCAGCAGAAACCGAGACAGCTCTGGGGCCAACGTCCTGACTTTC. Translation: CASRNRDSSGANVLTF.

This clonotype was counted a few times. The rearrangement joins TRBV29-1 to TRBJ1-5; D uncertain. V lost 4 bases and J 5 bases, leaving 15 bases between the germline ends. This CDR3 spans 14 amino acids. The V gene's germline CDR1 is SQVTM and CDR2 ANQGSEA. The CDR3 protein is CSVGGPGSDQPQHF. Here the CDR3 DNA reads TGCAGCGTTGGAGGTCCGGGTTCAGATCAGCCCCAGCATTTT.

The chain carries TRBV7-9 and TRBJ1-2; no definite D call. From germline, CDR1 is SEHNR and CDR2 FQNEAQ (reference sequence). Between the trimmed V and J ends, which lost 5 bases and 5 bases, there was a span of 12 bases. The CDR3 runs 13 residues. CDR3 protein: CASSGKRVYGYTF. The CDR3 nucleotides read TGTGCCAGCAGCGGGAAAAGGGTATATGGCTACACCTTC.

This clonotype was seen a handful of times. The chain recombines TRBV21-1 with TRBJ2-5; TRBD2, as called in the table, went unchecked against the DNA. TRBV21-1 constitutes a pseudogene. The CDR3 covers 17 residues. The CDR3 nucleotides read TGTGCCAGCACCACAAATTGGGGCCTAGCGGGACGAGAGACCCAGTACTTC. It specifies CASTTNWGLAGRETQYF.

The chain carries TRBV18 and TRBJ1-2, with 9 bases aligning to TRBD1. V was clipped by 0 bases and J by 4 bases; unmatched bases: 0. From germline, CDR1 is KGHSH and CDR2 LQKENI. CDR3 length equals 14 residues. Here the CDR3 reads CASSPPDRGYGYTF. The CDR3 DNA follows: TGTGCCAGCTCACCACCGGACAGGGGCTATGGCTACACCTTC. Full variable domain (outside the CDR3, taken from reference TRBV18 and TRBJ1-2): NAGVMQNPRHLVRRRGQEARLRCSPMKGHSHVYWYRQLPEEGLKFMVYLQKENIIDESGMPKERFSAEFPKEGPSILRIQQVVRGDSAAYFCASSPPDRGYGYTFGSGTRLTVV.

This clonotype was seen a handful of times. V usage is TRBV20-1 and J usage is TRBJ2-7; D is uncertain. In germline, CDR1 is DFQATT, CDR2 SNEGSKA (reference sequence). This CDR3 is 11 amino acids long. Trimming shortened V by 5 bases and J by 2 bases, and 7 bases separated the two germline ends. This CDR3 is CSASTPYEQYF. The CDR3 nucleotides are TGCAGTGCTTCAACCCCCTACGAGCAGTACTTC.

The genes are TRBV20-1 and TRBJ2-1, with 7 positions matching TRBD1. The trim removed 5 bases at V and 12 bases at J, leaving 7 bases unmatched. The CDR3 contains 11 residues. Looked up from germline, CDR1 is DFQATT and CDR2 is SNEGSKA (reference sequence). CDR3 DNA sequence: TGCAGTGCTGACAGGGAATTCGGGCAGTTCTTC. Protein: CSADREFGQFF.

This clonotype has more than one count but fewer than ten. CDR3 in DNA: TGCAGTGCCGAGCCGACCGGGGCGAGGGAGACCCAGTACTTC. Translating it yields CSAEPTGARETQYF. The chain carries TRBV20-1 and TRBJ2-5; possibly TRBD1 or TRBD2 for D (5 bases each). V shed 6 bases and J shed 5 bases, with 19 bases lying between them. Germline CDR1 DFQATT, CDR2 SNEGSKA (reference sequence). CDR3 length: 14 amino acids.

The CDR3: CASSPWDSYNEQFF. For the CDR3, the DNA is TGTGCCAGCAGCCCCTGGGACAGCTACAATGAGCAGTTCTTC. V gene TRBV11-2 combines with J gene TRBJ2-1, with 7 bases aligning to TRBD1. The CDR3 covers 14 residues. The germline V gene encodes CDR1 SGHAT and CDR2 FQNNGV. The V gene end was trimmed by 5 bases and the J gene end by 3 bases; junction bases not matched to a gene: 4.

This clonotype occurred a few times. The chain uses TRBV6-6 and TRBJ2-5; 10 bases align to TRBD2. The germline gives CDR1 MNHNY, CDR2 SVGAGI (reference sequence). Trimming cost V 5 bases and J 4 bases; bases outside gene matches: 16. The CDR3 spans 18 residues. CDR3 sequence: CASSTTRTSGGRVETQYF. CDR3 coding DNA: TGTGCCAGCAGTACCACCCGGACTAGCGGAGGAAGGGTAGAGACCCAGTACTTC.

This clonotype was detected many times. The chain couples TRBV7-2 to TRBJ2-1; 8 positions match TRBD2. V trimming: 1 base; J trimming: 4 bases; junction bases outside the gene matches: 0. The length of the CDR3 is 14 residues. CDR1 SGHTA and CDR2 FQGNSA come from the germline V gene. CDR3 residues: CASSLGLAYNEQFF. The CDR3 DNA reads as TGTGCCAGCAGCTTAGGACTAGCGTACAATGAGCAGTTCTTC.

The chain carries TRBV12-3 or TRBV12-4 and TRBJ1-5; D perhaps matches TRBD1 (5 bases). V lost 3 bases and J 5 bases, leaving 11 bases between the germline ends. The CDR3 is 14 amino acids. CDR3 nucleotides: TGTGCCAGCAGTTTGGAGGGGTTCGATCAGCCCCAGCATTTT. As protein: CASSLEGFDQPQHF.

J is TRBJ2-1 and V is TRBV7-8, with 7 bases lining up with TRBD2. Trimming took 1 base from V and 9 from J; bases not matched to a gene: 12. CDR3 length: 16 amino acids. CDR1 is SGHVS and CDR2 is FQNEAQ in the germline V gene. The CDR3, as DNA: TGTGCCAGCAGCTTAGGGGGGACTACCCTACCAAGTGAGCAGTTCTTC. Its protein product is CASSLGGTTLPSEQFF.

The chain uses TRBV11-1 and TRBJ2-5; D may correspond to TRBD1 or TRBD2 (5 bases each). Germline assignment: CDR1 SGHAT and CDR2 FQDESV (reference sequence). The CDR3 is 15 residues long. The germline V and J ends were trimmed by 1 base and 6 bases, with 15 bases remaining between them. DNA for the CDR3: TGTGCCAGCAGCTTAGGGGGGAATAGAAGGAAGACCCAGTACTTC. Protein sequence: CASSLGGNRRKTQYF. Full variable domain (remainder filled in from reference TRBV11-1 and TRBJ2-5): EAEVAQSPRYKITEKSQAVAFWCDPISGHATLYWYRQILGQGPELLVQFQDESVVDDSQLPKDRFSAERLKGVDSTLKIQPAELGDSAMYLCASSLGGNRRKTQYFGPGTRLLVL.

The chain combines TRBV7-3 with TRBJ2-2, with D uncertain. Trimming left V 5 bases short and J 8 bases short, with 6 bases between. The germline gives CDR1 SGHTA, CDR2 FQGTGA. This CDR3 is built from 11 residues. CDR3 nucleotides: TGTGCCAGCAGCATCTCGGGGGAGCTGTTTTTT. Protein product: CASSISGELFF.

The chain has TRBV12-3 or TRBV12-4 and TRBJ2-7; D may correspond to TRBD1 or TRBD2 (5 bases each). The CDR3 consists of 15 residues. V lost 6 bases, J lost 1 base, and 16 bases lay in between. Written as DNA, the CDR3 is TGTGCCAGCAGCCAGGCCGGGGCCTATTCCTACGAGCAGTACTTC. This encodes CASSQAGAYSYEQYF.